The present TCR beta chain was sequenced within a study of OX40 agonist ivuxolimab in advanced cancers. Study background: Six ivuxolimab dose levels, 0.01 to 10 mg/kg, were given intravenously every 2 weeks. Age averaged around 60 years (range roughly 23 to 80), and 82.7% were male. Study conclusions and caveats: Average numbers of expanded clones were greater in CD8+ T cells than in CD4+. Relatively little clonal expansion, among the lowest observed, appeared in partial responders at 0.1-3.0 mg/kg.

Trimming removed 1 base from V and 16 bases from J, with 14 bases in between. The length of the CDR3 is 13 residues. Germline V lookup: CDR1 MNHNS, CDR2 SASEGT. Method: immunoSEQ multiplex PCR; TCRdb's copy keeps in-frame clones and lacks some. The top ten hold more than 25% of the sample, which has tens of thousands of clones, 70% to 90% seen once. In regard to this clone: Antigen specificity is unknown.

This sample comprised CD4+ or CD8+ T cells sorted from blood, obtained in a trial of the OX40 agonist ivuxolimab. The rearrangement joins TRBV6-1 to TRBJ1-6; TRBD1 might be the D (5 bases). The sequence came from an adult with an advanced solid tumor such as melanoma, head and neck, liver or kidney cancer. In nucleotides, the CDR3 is TGTGCCAGCAGTGAAGGGCGACAGACTACTCTCCACTTT. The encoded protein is CASSEGRQTTLHF.